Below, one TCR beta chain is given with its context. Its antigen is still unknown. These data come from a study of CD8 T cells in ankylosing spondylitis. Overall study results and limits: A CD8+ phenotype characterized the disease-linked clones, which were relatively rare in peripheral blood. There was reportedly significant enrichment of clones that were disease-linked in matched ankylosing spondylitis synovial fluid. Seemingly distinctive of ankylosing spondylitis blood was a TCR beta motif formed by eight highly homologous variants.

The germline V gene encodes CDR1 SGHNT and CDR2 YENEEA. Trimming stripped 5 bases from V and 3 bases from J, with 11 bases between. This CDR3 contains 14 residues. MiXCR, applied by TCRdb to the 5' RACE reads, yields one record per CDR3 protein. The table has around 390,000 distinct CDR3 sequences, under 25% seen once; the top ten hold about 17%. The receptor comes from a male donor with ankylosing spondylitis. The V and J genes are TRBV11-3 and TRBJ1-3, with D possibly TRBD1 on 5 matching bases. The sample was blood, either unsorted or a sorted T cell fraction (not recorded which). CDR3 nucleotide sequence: TGTGCCAGCAGCAGCCGGGGGATTGGAAACACCATATATTTT. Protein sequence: CASSSRGIGNTIYF.